This T cell receptor (beta chain) was obtained from a study of OX40 agonist ivuxolimab in advanced cancers. Study-level background: Ivuxolimab was a fully human IgG2 agonistic monoclonal antibody targeting the costimulatory receptor OX40 (CD134). Patients were allowed to have had prior anti-PD-1, anti-PD-L1 or anti-CTLA-4 therapy, and approximately 41% of the dose-escalation patients had previously received checkpoint inhibitors. Intravenous ivuxolimab was administered to patients every 2 weeks at six dose levels: 0.01, 0.1, 0.3, 1.5, 3 and 10 mg/kg. Partial responses occurred in three dose-escalation patients, of whom one had hepatocellular carcinoma and two had cutaneous melanoma. The paper describes the monotherapy dose-escalation part (N of about 52 patients) of the phase I trial of ivuxolimab. Peripheral TCRbeta sequencing was intended to test whether TCR sequence diversity was altered and clonal T-cell expansion was caused by ivuxolimab. In the dose-escalation cohort, roughly 82% of patients were male, and the mean age was 60 years with a range of roughly 20 to 79. Of the approximately 54 patients in dose escalation, around 20 had hepatocellular carcinoma, roughly 15 had melanoma, 9 had renal cell carcinoma and 9 had head and neck cancer. Overall study outcomes, separate from this receptor: After ivuxolimab, CD8+ T cells had more expanded clones than CD4+ T cells on average. At doses of 0.1 to 3.0 mg/kg, clonal expansion of both CD4+ and CD8+ T cells in blood was seen between baseline and week 6. The antigen specificity of the clonally expanded peripheral T cells was not determined. Low levels of normalized T-cell clonal expansion were also shown by some nonresponding patients. Partial responders in the 0.1-3.0 mg/kg groups had among the lowest normalized peripheral clonal expansion, especially among CD8+ T cells.

The CDR3 goes from the cysteine to the phenylalanine over 13 residues. Only the CDR3 region is kept as DNA, spanning 39 bases read in frame from base 1. V sheds 5 bases and J sheds 8 bases, leaving 13 bases between their ends. According to the germline V gene, CDR1 reads SGHAT and CDR2 reads FQNNGV. To sequence the TCRbeta CDR3 region, genomic DNA was isolated from the sorted cells. The immunoSEQ Assay was used for sequencing of TCRbeta CDR3 regions. In TCRdb, the immuneACCESS table is reduced to in-frame sequences with V and J assigned. These tables do not hold every clone; where another copy was compared, an unresolved V gene accounts for under half, and the others remain unexplained. A total of 99,000 or so clones appear in this sample, approximately 94% of them only once. The ten biggest clones cover 0.15% to 0.2% of the sample. The trial excluded patients who had a history of autoimmune disease or who were on systemic immunosuppression. Peripheral blood for TCR sequencing was collected from all dose cohorts at baseline, on cycle 4 day 1, and on cycle 7 day 1. The samples were drawn from a first-in-human, open-label, multicenter phase I dose-escalation trial of ivuxolimab. Adults with locally advanced or metastatic melanoma, renal cell, hepatocellular, or head and neck squamous cell carcinoma were enrolled in the trial. CD4+ and CD8+ T cells were sorted separately from peripheral blood before TCR sequencing.

Points on this clone: Its recognized antigen is unknown. No base quality values were provided; no much bigger clone lies one nucleotide off.

The TCR sequence derives from an adult with an advanced solid tumor such as melanoma, head and neck, liver or kidney cancer. This sequence uses TRBV11-2 and TRBJ1-3; TRBD1 could be the D gene, as 5 bases match. The sample consisted of CD4+ or CD8+ T cells sorted from blood, taken in a trial of the OX40 agonist ivuxolimab. The DNA reads as follows: TGTGCCAGCAGCGAACGCGGGGGAGACACCATATATTTT. Translated, it reads CASSERGGDTIYF.